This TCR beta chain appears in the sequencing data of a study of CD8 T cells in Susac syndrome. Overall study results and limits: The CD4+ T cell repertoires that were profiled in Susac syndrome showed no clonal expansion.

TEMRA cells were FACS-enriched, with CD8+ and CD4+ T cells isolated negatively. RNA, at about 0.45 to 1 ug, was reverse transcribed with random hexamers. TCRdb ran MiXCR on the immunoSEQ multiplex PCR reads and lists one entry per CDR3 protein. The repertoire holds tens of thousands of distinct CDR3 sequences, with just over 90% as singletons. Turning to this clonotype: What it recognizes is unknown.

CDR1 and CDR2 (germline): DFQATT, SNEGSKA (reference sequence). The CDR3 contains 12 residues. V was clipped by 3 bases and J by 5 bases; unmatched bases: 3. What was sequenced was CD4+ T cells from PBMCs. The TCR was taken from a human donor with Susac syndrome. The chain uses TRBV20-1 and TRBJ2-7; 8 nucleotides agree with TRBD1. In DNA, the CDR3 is TGCAGTGCTAGGGACAGGGTCCACGAGCAGTACTTC. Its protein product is CSARDRVHEQYF.